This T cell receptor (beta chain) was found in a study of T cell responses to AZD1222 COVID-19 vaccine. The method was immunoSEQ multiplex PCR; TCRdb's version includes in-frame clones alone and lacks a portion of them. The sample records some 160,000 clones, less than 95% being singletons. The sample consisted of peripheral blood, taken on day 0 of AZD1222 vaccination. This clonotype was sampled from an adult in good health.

CDR3 sequence: CASSPARDRGYEQFF. The DNA for the CDR3 is TGTGCCAGCAGCCCAGCACGGGACAGGGGTTATGAGCAGTTCTTC. The rearrangement joins TRBV7-9 to TRBJ2-1, with 10 bases matching TRBD1. The V gene's germline CDR1 is SEHNR and CDR2 FQNEAQ (reference sequence). Trimming cost V 5 bases and J 8 bases; bases outside gene matches: 9. The CDR3 totals 15 residues.